This T cell receptor (beta chain) was profiled in a study of Ad26.COV2.S vaccination and SARS-CoV-2 variants. Across the study: In the study, Ad26.COV2.S was injected intramuscularly once, or twice 56 days apart. Findings and caveats of the study: The TCR-based breadth and depth measures might underestimate overall T cell responses. Vaccine and placebo groups showed comparable non-spike TCR breadth.

The CDR3 spans 14 residues. Germline V gives CDR1 SGHKS, CDR2 YYEKEE (reference sequence). V was cut by 1 base and J by 4 bases, with 8 bases left in between. Method: immunoSEQ multiplex PCR; TCRdb's copy keeps in-frame clones and lacks some. Of approximately 300,000 clones listed, about 85% are singletons. This clone was counted only a few times. The antigen remains undetermined. Treatment of the sample: over 15 received Ad26.COV2.S at low or high dose, single or two shots; several received placebo; per-sample allocation not given. Specimens were obtained on day 63 following the first vaccine or placebo injection. The sample came from a Boston adult aged 18-55 years.

The sequencing used peripheral blood, collected in a trial of Ad26.COV2.S vaccine versus placebo. The TCR comes from a person between 18 and 59 years old who received the Ad26.COV2.S COVID-19 vaccine or a placebo. V gene TRBV5-5 combines with J gene TRBJ2-2; D perhaps matches TRBD1 (6 bases). CDR3 nucleotides: TGTGCCAGCAGCTTGACAGGGCCCACCGGGGAGCTGTTTTTT. Amino acids: CASSLTGPTGELFF.